This T cell receptor beta chain stems from a study of blood T cells in healthy people across ages. General study findings and limits: Versus aged donors, long-lived donors had higher diversity and more naive CD4+ cells.

Then a second PCR, running roughly 6 to 12 cycles, was carried out with a sample-barcoded 5' primer and a J-beta primer mix. MiXCR, applied by TCRdb to the 5' RACE reads, yields one record per CDR3 protein. The repertoire holds around 580,000 distinct CDR3 sequences, with around 50% as singletons. This clonotype was seen once. Its antigen is as yet unknown. The clonotype was recovered from a man of 80 years or more in good health. What was sequenced was blood.

This chain's CDR3 is CASTMDGTGGFYNEQYF. CDR3 in DNA: TGCGCCAGCACGATGGATGGGACAGGGGGGTTCTACAATGAGCAGTACTTC. The genes are TRBV5-1 and TRBJ2-7, with 11 bases identical to TRBD1. Germline CDR1 SGHRS, CDR2 YFSETQ. This CDR3 has 17 amino acids. The V gene end was trimmed by 6 bases and the J gene end by 7 bases; junction bases not matched to a gene: 18. Filled out from reference TRBV5-1 and TRBJ2-7, the complete variable domain reads KAGVTQTPRYLIKTRGQQVTLSCSPISGHRSVSWYQQTPGQGLQFLFEYFSETQRNKGNFPGRFSGRQFSNSRSEMNVSTLELGDSALYLCASTMDGTGGFYNEQYFGPGTRLTVT.